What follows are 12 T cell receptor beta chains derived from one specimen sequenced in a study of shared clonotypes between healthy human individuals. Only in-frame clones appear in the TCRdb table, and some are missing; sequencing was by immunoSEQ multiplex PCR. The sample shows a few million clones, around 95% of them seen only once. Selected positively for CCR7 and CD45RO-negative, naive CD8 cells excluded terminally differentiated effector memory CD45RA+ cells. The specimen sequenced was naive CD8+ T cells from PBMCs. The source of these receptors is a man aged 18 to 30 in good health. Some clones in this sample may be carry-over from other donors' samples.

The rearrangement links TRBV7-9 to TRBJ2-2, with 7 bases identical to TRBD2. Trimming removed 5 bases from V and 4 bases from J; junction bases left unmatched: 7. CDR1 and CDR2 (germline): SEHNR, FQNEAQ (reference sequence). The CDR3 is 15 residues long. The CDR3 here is CASSASGGGTGELFF. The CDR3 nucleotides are TGTGCCAGCAGCGCCTCGGGGGGAGGCACCGGGGAGCTGTTTTTT.

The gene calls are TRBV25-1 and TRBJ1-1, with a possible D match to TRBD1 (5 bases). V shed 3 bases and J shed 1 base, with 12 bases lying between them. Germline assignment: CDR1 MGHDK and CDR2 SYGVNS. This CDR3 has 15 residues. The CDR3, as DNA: TGTGCCAGCAGTGATTGGGGGGTTGAGAACACTGAAGCTTTCTTT. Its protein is CASSDWGVENTEAFF.

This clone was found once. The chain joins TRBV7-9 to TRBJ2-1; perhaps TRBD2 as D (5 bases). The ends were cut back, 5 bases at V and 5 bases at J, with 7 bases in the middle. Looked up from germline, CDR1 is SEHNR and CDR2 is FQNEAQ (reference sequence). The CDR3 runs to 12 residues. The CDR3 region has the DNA TGTGCCAGCAGCATCGGGGACAATGAGCAGTTCTTC. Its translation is CASSIGDNEQFF.

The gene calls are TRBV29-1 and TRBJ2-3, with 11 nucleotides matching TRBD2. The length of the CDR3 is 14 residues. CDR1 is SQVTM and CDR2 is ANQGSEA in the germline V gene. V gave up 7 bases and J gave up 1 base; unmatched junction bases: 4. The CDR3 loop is CSAATSGGTDTQYF. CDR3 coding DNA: TGCAGCGCCGCGACTAGCGGGGGCACAGATACGCAGTATTTT.

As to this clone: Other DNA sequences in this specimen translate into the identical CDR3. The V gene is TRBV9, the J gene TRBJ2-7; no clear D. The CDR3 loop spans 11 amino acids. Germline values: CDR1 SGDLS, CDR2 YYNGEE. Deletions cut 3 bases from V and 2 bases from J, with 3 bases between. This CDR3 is CASSDAYEQYF. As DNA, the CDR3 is TGTGCCAGCAGCGACGCCTACGAGCAGTACTTC. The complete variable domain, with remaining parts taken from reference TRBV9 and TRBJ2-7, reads DSGVTQTPKHLITATGQRVTLRCSPRSGDLSVYWYQQSLDQGLQFLIQYYNGEERAKGNILERFSAQQFPDLHSELNLSSLELGDSALYFCASSDAYEQYFGPGTRLTVT.

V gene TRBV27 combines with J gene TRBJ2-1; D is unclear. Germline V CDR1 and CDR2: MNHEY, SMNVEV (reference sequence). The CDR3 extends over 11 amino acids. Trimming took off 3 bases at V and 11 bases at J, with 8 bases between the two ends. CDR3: CASSFGQKQFF. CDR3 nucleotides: TGTGCCAGCAGTTTCGGGCAGAAGCAGTTCTTC.

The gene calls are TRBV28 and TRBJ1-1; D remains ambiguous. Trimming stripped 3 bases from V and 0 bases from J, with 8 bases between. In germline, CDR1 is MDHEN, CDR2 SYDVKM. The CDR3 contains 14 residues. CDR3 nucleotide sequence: TGTGCCAGCAGTTTCCGAGATATGAACACTGAAGCTTTCTTT. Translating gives CASSFRDMNTEAFF.

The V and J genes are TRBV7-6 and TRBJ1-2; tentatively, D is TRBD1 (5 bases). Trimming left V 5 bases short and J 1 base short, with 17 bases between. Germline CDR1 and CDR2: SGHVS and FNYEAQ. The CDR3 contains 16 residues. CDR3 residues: CASSPGTSGRNYGYTF. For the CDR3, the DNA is TGTGCCAGCAGCCCAGGGACCTCAGGGCGTAACTATGGCTACACCTTC.

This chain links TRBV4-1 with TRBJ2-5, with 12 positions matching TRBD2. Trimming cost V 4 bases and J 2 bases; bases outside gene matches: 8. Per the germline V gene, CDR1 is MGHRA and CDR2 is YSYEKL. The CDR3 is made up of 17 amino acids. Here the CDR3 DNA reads TGCGCCAGCAGCCCAGGGACTAGCGGGCAGCTTCAAGAGACCCAGTACTTC. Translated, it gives CASSPGTSGQLQETQYF.

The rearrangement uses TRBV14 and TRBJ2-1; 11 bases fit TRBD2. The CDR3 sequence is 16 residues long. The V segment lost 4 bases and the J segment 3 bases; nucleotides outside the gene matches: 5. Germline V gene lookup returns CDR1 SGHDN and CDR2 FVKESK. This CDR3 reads CASSPTSGKSYNEQFF. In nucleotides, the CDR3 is TGTGCCAGCAGCCCGACTAGCGGGAAAAGCTACAATGAGCAGTTCTTC.

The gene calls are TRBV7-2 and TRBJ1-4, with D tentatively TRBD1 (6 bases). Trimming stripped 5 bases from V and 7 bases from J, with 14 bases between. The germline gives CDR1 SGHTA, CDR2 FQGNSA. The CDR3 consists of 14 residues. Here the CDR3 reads CASSHGGGSEKLFF. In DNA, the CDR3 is TGTGCCAGCAGCCACGGGGGGGGCAGTGAAAAACTGTTTTTT.

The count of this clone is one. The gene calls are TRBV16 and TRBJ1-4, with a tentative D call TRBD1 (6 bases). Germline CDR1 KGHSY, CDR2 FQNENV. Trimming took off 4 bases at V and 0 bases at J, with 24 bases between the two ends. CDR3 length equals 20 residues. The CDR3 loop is CASSLYGTPTPIATNEKLFF. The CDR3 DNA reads TGTGCCAGCAGCCTATACGGGACACCGACCCCAATCGCAACTAATGAAAAACTGTTTTTT.